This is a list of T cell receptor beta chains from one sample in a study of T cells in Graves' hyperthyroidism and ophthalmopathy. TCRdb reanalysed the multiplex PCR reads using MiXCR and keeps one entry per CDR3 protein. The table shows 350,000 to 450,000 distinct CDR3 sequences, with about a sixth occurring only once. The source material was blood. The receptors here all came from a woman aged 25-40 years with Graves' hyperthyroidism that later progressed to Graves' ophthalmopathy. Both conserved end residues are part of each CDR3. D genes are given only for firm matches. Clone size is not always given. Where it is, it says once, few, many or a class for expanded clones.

CDR3 protein: CSVEDGGQPDYGYTF
CDR3 DNA: TGCAGCGTTGAAGATGGCGGACAGCCTGACTATGGCTACACCTTC
D gene: -
clone size: many
V gene: TRBV29-1
J gene: TRBJ1-2

CDR3 protein: CASSPQVFNTEAFF
CDR3 DNA: TGTGCCAGCAGTCCACAGGTTTTCAACACTGAAGCTTTCTTT
D gene: -
clone size: -
V gene: TRBV27
J gene: TRBJ1-1

CDR3 protein: CASSDGQGSGTGELFF
CDR3 DNA: TGTGCCAGCAGCGACGGACAGGGCAGTGGCACCGGGGAGCTGTTTTTT
D gene: TRBD1
clone size: many
V gene: TRBV7-9
J gene: TRBJ2-2

CDR3 protein: CSARGGGNTEAFF
CDR3 DNA: TGCAGTGCCCGAGGGGGGGGGAACACTGAAGCTTTCTTT
D gene: -
clone size: few
V gene: TRBV20-1
J gene: TRBJ1-1

CDR3 protein: CSARPGDRDNSPLHF
CDR3 DNA: TGCAGTGCTAGACCGGGGGACAGGGATAATTCACCCCTCCACTTT
D gene: TRBD1
clone size: -
V gene: TRBV20-1
J gene: TRBJ1-6

CDR3 protein: CASSALAGGEQYF
CDR3 DNA: TGTGCCAGCAGCGCCCTAGCGGGGGGGGAGCAGTACTTC
D gene: TRBD2
clone size: -
V gene: TRBV7-2
J gene: TRBJ2-7

CDR3 protein: CASSEEQGVSPLHF
CDR3 DNA: TGTGCCAGCAGTGAAGAACAGGGGGTTTCACCCCTCCACTTT
D gene: TRBD1
clone size: -
V gene: TRBV6-4
J gene: TRBJ1-6

CDR3 protein: CASSPGTASEQYF
CDR3 DNA: TGTGCCAGCAGTCCTGGGACAGCGAGCGAGCAGTACTTC
D gene: TRBD1
clone size: -
V gene: TRBV27
J gene: TRBJ2-7

CDR3 protein: CASSLDSRDRYF
CDR3 DNA: TGTGCCAGCAGCTTAGATAGCAGGGACAGGTACTTC
D gene: TRBD1
clone size: many
V gene: TRBV11-2
J gene: TRBJ2-5

CDR3 protein: CSVRDRGGHTQYF
CDR3 DNA: TGCAGCGTCCGGGACAGGGGGGGGCATACGCAGTATTTT
D gene: TRBD1
clone size: many
V gene: TRBV20-1
J gene: TRBJ2-3

CDR3 protein: CASSLNLGGRHGYTF
CDR3 DNA: TGTGCCAGCAGCTTAAACTTAGGGGGGCGGCATGGCTACACCTTC
D gene: -
clone size: many
V gene: TRBV11-2
J gene: TRBJ1-2

CDR3 protein: CASSIRPGEQYF
CDR3 DNA: TGCGCCAGCAGCATCCGTCCCGGCGAGCAGTACTTC
D gene: -
clone size: few
V gene: TRBV5-1
J gene: TRBJ2-7

CDR3 protein: CASSSMRDRFYEQYF
CDR3 DNA: TGTGCCAGCAGTTCAATGCGGGACAGGTTCTACGAGCAGTACTTC
D gene: TRBD1
clone size: many
V gene: TRBV28
J gene: TRBJ2-7

CDR3 protein: CASSLSSLQNEKLFF
CDR3 DNA: TGTGCCAGCAGCTTATCAAGCCTCCAGAATGAAAAACTGTTTTTT
D gene: -
clone size: many
V gene: TRBV7-2
J gene: TRBJ1-4

CDR3 protein: CATSDPTGSYEQYF
CDR3 DNA: TGTGCCACCAGTGATCCTACAGGGTCCTACGAGCAGTACTTC
D gene: -
clone size: many
V gene: TRBV24-1
J gene: TRBJ2-7

CDR3 protein: CASSLESGGKGETQYF
CDR3 DNA: TGTGCCAGCAGCTTAGAATCGGGGGGCAAGGGGGAGACCCAGTACTTC
D gene: -
clone size: many
V gene: TRBV11-2
J gene: TRBJ2-5

CDR3 protein: CASSSLRGRQETQYF
CDR3 DNA: TGTGCCAGCAGTTCGCTCAGGGGGCGACAAGAGACCCAGTACTTC
D gene: TRBD1
clone size: many
V gene: TRBV12-3/TRBV12-4
J gene: TRBJ2-5

CDR3 protein: CATSDAYTEAFF
CDR3 DNA: TGTGCCACCAGTGACGCTTACACTGAAGCTTTCTTT
D gene: -
clone size: many
V gene: TRBV24-1
J gene: TRBJ1-1